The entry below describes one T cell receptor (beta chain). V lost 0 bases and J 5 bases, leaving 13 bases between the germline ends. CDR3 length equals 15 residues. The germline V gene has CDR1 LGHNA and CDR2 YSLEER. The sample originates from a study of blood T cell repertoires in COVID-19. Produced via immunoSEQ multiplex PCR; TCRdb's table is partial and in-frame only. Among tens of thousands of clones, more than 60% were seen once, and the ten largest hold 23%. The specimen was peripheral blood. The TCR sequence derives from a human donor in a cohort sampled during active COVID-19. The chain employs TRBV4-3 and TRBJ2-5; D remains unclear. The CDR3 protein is CASSQDLPPRETQYF. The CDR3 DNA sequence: TGCGCCAGCAGCCAAGATTTACCACCCCGGGAGACCCAGTACTTC.